This TCR beta chain was captured in a study of T cell clonotyping in hematopoietic cell transplantation. In the case of this clone: Its target is unknown.

Recipients were bled about 28 days pretransplant and at posttransplant days 30, 100, 180. Germline loops: CDR1 SGHAT, CDR2 FQNNGV. The V end was cut by 1 base, the J end by 2 bases, with 11 bases between. The CDR3 is 15 residues long. Regarding the study as a whole: At the given depth, recipient repertoires were over 95% de novo clonotypes. Graft donor and pretransplant recipient Inverse Simpson Index values predicted broader posttransplant TCR diversity.

TCRdb's table, derived via immunoSEQ multiplex PCR, lists solely in-frame clones and lacks some. The table shows about 11,000 clones, with around 90% occurring only once. The sample was PBMCs, taken 180 days after allogeneic stem cell transplant. V gene TRBV11-2 combines with J gene TRBJ1-1; D may be TRBD1 (5 bases). This receptor was identified in a male patient aged 55 to 69 who had an allogeneic stem cell transplant from an unrelated donor, so the T cells may come from the graft donor. Some clones in this sample may be carry-over from other donors' samples. The CDR3 sequence: CASSLVGGANTEAFF. For the CDR3, the DNA is TGTGCCAGCAGCTTAGTTGGGGGAGCAAACACTGAAGCTTTCTTT. Together with reference TRBV11-2 and TRBJ1-1, the CDR3 gives the full variable domain: EAGVAQSPRYKIIEKRQSVAFWCNPISGHATLYWYQQILGQGPKLLIQFQNNGVVDDSQLPKDRFSAERLKGVDSTLKIQPAKLEDSAVYLCASSLVGGANTEAFFGQGTRLTVV.